This T cell receptor (beta chain) was found in a study of OX40 agonist ivuxolimab in advanced cancers. Study context: Those enrolled were 82.7% male, with a mean age of around 55 years and ages from roughly 20 to 90.

This clone was observed many times. Assay used: immunoSEQ multiplex PCR; TCRdb lists only in-frame clones, some missing. The top ten hold 1.5% to 2% of the sample, which has about 90,000 clones, about 89% seen once. The CDR3 is 16 amino acids. CDR1 and CDR2 (germline): MGHRA, YSYEKL. V shed 3 bases and J 7 bases; nucleotides not matched to a gene: 12. Sequenced here: CD4+ or CD8+ T cells sorted from blood, sampled in a trial of the OX40 agonist ivuxolimab. The origin of this receptor is an adult with an advanced solid tumor such as melanoma, head and neck, liver or kidney cancer. This chain connects TRBV4-1 to TRBJ2-7, with 10 positions matching TRBD2. CDR3 in amino acids: CASSHGLAALRREQYF. The CDR3 coding sequence is TGCGCCAGCAGCCATGGACTAGCGGCCTTACGAAGGGAGCAGTACTTC.